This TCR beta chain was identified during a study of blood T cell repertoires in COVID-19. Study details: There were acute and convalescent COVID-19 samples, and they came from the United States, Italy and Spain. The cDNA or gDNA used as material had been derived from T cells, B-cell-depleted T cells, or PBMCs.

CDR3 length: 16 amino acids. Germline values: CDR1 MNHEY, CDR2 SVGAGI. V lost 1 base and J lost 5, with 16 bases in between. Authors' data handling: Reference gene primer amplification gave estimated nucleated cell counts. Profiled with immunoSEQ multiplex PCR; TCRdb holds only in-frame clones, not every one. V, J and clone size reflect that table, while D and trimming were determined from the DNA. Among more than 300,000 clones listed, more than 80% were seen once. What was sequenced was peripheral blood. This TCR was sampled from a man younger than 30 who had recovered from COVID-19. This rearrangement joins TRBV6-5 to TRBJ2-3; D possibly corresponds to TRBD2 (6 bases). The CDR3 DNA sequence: TGTGCCAGCAGTTACTATGCGGGACCCAGTGGAGATACGCAGTATTTT. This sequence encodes CASSYYAGPSGDTQYF.